A single sample is the source of the 27 T cell receptor beta chains below, sequenced in a study of T cells after yellow fever vaccination. TCRdb re-called the 5' RACE reads through MiXCR, storing one row per CDR3 protein. The table has about 550,000 distinct CDR3 sequences, less than 20% seen once. The material sequenced was PBMCs, taken 15 days after the yellow fever booster vaccination. The receptors come from a man younger than 45 who received the YFV17D yellow fever vaccine.

V usage is TRBV10-2 and J usage is TRBJ1-5; 8 nucleotides line up with TRBD1. Losses at the gene ends were 6 bases for V and 3 bases for J; bases not matched to a gene: 4. The CDR3 covers 14 residues. Germline values: CDR1 WSHSY, CDR2 SAAADI. CDR3 nucleotides: TGCGCCAGCAGCGGACAGGGAGCCAATCAGCCCCAGCATTTT. It codes for CASSGQGANQPQHF.

This clonotype was seen just once. The chain recombines TRBV12-3 or TRBV12-4 with TRBJ2-2, with 9 positions matching TRBD1. The CDR3 consists of 16 residues. J gave up 4 bases and V 5 bases, and 8 bases lay outside the gene matches. In nucleotides, the CDR3 is TGTGCCAGCAGTCACGCCGGGACAGGGTCCACCGGGGAGCTGTTTTTT. Its protein is CASSHAGTGSTGELFF.

The chain combines TRBV7-6 with TRBJ2-7, with a possible D match to TRBD2 (7 bases). CDR1 is SGHVS, CDR2 FNYEAQ, per germline. The CDR3 sequence is 14 residues long. The V gene lost 4 bases and the J gene lost 3 bases, with 13 bases spanning the gap. The CDR3 loop reads CASSWGGDNYEQYF. For the CDR3, the DNA is TGTGCCAGCAGCTGGGGGGGGGACAACTACGAGCAGTACTTC.

The chain is built from TRBV20-1 and TRBJ1-2, with 10 bases fitting TRBD1. This CDR3 comprises 15 residues. Per germline, CDR1 DFQATT and CDR2 SNEGSKA (reference sequence). With V trimmed by 4 bases and J by 7 bases, 12 bases remained unmatched. CDR3 DNA: TGCAGTGCTAAAAAAATTGCGACAGGGGGCGCTGGCTACACCTTC. It codes for CSAKKIATGGAGYTF.

This clonotype was counted a few times. The chain combines TRBV25-1 with TRBJ2-3; D ambiguous. V was clipped by 7 bases and J by 6 bases, with 11 bases between them. CDR1 and CDR2 (germline): MGHDK, SYGVNS. This CDR3 has 12 amino acids. CDR3 nucleotide sequence: TGTGCCAGCAAGTTTGATAGTGATACGCAGTATTTT. It codes for CASKFDSDTQYF. The full variable domain, in which reference TRBV25-1 and TRBJ2-3 provide the parts outside the CDR3, is EADIYQTPRYLVIGTGKKITLECSQTMGHDKMYWYQQDPGMELHLIHYSYGVNSTEKGDLSSESTVSRIRTEHFPLTLESARPSHTSQYLCASKFDSDTQYFGPGTRLTVL.

This clonotype was counted between two and nine times. The CDR3 sequence is CASSLGLAGVAEQYF. For the CDR3, the DNA is TGTGCCAGCAGCTTGGGACTAGCGGGAGTAGCCGAGCAGTACTTC. The chain employs TRBV7-4 and TRBJ2-7, with 14 bases lining up with TRBD2. J lost 6 bases, V lost 3 bases, and 4 bases had no gene match. The CDR3 covers 15 residues. In germline, CDR1 is SGHVT, CDR2 SQSDAQ.

V gene TRBV5-1 combines with J gene TRBJ2-1; TRBD2 matches at 9 bases. In germline, CDR1 is SGHRS, CDR2 YFSETQ. CDR3 size: 16 residues. Losses at the gene ends were 4 bases for V and 5 bases for J; bases not matched to a gene: 10. CDR3 nucleotide sequence: TGCGCCAGCAGCCCCCGGAGTAGCGGGGGCCACAATGAGCAGTTCTTC. It specifies CASSPRSSGGHNEQFF.

This chain connects TRBV12-3 or TRBV12-4 to TRBJ2-1; a possible D gene is TRBD2 (5 bases). There are 15 residues in the CDR3. V lost 1 base, J lost 4 bases, and 11 bases lay in between. The CDR3 nucleotides are TGTGCCAGCAGTTTAGGAGGGAGTGGGTACAATGAGCAGTTCTTC. This translates into CASSLGGSGYNEQFF.

This chain uses TRBV6-5 with TRBJ1-2, with 7 positions matching TRBD1. V trimming: 4 bases; J trimming: 3 bases; junction bases outside the gene matches: 8. The CDR3 totals 15 residues. From germline, CDR1 is MNHEY and CDR2 SVGAGI. The CDR3 reads CASSSPRDSHYGYTF. The DNA of the CDR3 is TGTGCCAGCAGTTCCCCCAGGGACAGTCACTATGGCTACACCTTC.

This clonotype was seen more than once but under ten times. The rearrangement links TRBV29-1 to TRBJ1-5; possible D gene TRBD1, 6 bases. This CDR3 contains 13 residues. Germline CDR1 reads SQVTM; CDR2 reads ANQGSEA. V lost 4 bases, J lost 5 bases, and 12 bases lay in between. The CDR3: CSVARDMDQPQHF. Here the CDR3 DNA reads TGCAGCGTTGCTCGGGACATGGATCAGCCCCAGCATTTT.

The rearrangement joins TRBV7-2 to TRBJ2-7; 7 bases match TRBD2. The V gene end was trimmed by 5 bases and the J gene end by 3 bases; junction bases not matched to a gene: 7. In germline, CDR1 is SGHTA, CDR2 FQGNSA. CDR3 length: 14 amino acids. The CDR3 sequence: CASSGRGGIYEQYF. DNA for the CDR3: TGTGCCAGCAGCGGCCGCGGGGGTATCTACGAGCAGTACTTC. Drawing the rest from reference TRBV7-2 and TRBJ2-7, the complete variable domain is GAGVSQSPSNKVTEKGKDVELRCDPISGHTALYWYRQSLGQGLEFLIYFQGNSAPDKSGLPSDRFSAERTGGSVSTLTIQRTQQEDSAVYLCASSGRGGIYEQYFGPGTRLTVT.

This clonotype was seen a handful of times. The J gene is TRBJ2-2, the V gene TRBV6-2 or TRBV6-3, with no clear D. This CDR3 contains 14 residues. Between the trimmed V and J ends, which lost 0 bases and 5 bases, there was a span of 7 bases. The germline V gene has CDR1 MNHEY and CDR2 SVGEGT. The CDR3 loop reads CASSYSYQTGELFF. CDR3 nucleotide sequence: TGTGCCAGCAGTTACTCTTACCAGACCGGGGAGCTGTTTTTT.

In this sample, this clonotype turned up a few times. The chain joins TRBV14 to TRBJ1-2; unclear D gene. Germline-derived CDR1 and CDR2 are SGHDN and FVKESK. This CDR3 spans 12 amino acids. The ends were cut back, 0 bases at V and 8 bases at J, with 7 bases in the middle. CDR3 region: CASSQEAVGYTF. The CDR3 DNA reads as TGTGCCAGCAGCCAAGAGGCCGTGGGCTACACCTTC.

The chain has TRBV7-2 and TRBJ2-7; D not certain. The CDR3 loop spans 14 amino acids. Per the germline V gene, CDR1 is SGHTA and CDR2 is FQGNSA. V was pared by 1 base and J by 2 bases, with 9 bases between. The DNA of the CDR3 is TGTGCCAGCAGCTTAGTTTATCCAACCTACGAGCAGTACTTC. Amino acids: CASSLVYPTYEQYF.

The rearrangement joins TRBV28 to TRBJ2-7, with 7 bases matching TRBD2. The CDR3 is made up of 16 amino acids. Germline CDR1 reads MDHEN; CDR2 reads SYDVKM. After removal of 7 bases from V and 4 bases from J, the junction contained 16 bases not matched to a gene. CDR3 nucleotide sequence: TGTGCCAGCATGGGGGGGTGGGAGACCCGAGGATACGAGCAGTACTTC. It yields the protein CASMGGWETRGYEQYF.

The chain joins TRBV25-1 to TRBJ2-2, with D possibly matching TRBD2 (5 bases). CDR1 and CDR2 from the germline V gene are MGHDK and SYGVNS. V lost 8 bases to trimming and J lost 5 bases, with 9 bases between them. CDR3 length: 12 amino acids. The CDR3 reads CASRAVTGELFF. The CDR3 DNA reads as TGTGCCAGCCGAGCGGTAACCGGGGAGCTGTTTTTT.

The chain uses TRBV7-3 and TRBJ2-5; D gene unclear. The CDR3 loop spans 16 amino acids. V lost 5 bases and J 1 base, leaving 17 bases between the germline ends. Germline CDR1 and CDR2: SGHTA and FQGTGA. CDR3 amino acids: CASSLSPETSQETQYF. Here the CDR3 DNA reads TGTGCCAGCAGCCTAAGCCCCGAAACGAGCCAAGAGACCCAGTACTTC.

The genes are TRBV7-2 and TRBJ2-7; no firm D call. V was shortened by 4 bases and J by 3 bases, with 13 bases between the two germline ends. The CDR3 consists of 14 residues. Germline loops: CDR1 SGHTA, CDR2 FQGNSA. This chain's CDR3 is CASSSGQPIYEQYF. The CDR3 bases are TGTGCCAGCAGCTCGGGCCAACCCATCTACGAGCAGTACTTC.

The chain couples TRBV7-9 to TRBJ1-6; the D is unclear. V was trimmed by 10 bases and J by 4 bases, leaving 11 bases between them. The CDR3 totals 13 residues. Germline values: CDR1 SEHNR, CDR2 FQNEAQ (reference sequence). The DNA for the CDR3 is TGTGCCACCGACCGGGATTATAATTCACCCCTCCACTTT. Amino acids: CATDRDYNSPLHF.

This chain connects TRBV3-1 to TRBJ2-7, with D hard to call. CDR3 length: 16 residues. CDR1 is LGHDT and CDR2 is YNNKEL in the germline V gene (reference sequence). V was clipped by 0 bases and J by 1 base, with 13 bases between them. CDR3 sequence reads: CASSQDVGTPSYEQYF. The CDR3 region has the DNA TGTGCCAGCAGCCAAGATGTGGGCACTCCTTCCTACGAGCAGTACTTC.

This clonotype has more than one count but fewer than ten. The CDR3: CSAAVRLGVNEQFF. CDR3 bases: TGCAGTGCCGCGGTGCGCTTAGGGGTGAATGAGCAGTTCTTC. J is TRBJ2-1 and V is TRBV20-1; the D gene is possibly TRBD1 (5 bases). Per the germline V gene, CDR1 is DFQATT and CDR2 is SNEGSKA (reference sequence). V shed 6 bases and J shed 7 bases, with 19 bases lying between them. The CDR3 is 14 amino acids.

The genes are TRBV19 and TRBJ2-7, with TRBD1 as a possible D gene (6 bases). Trimming took off 4 bases at V and 4 bases at J, with 17 bases between the two ends. The CDR3 spans 15 residues. The germline CDR1 and CDR2 sequences are LNHDA and SQIVND (reference sequence). CDR3 nucleotide sequence: TGTGCCAGTAGTACCGGCGTGGGGGCGGTGTACGAGCAGTACTTC. Amino acid sequence: CASSTGVGAVYEQYF.

A few counts support this clonotype. J is TRBJ2-1 and V is TRBV15; a possible D gene is TRBD1 (6 bases). This CDR3 has 15 residues. The germline CDR1 and CDR2 sequences are LNHNV and YYDKDF (reference sequence). V was clipped by 3 bases and J by 1 base, with 10 bases between them. This chain's CDR3 is CATSRGQGSYNEQFF. CDR3 nucleotides: TGTGCCACCAGCAGGGGCCAGGGGTCCTACAATGAGCAGTTCTTC.

This clonotype has only a few counts. This rearrangement joins TRBV12-3 or TRBV12-4 to TRBJ2-7; D could derive from TRBD1 or TRBD2 (5 bases each). The CDR3 has 17 amino acids. V was cut by 3 bases and J by 0 bases, with 18 bases left in between. The CDR3 region has the DNA TGTGCCAGCAGTTTCCTACCCGGGACGAAAAGCTCCTACGAGCAGTACTTC. Translated, it gives CASSFLPGTKSSYEQYF.

The sample holds a few counts of this clonotype. The rearrangement joins TRBV10-2 to TRBJ2-2; D not certain. Germline CDR1 and CDR2: WSHSY and SAAADI. The CDR3 extends over 15 amino acids. With 2 bases removed from V and 6 bases from J, the gap between germline ends came to 13 bases. For the CDR3, the DNA is TGCGCCAGCAGTGAGCTCCTCCATCTGTCCGGGGAGCTGTTTTTT. Amino acid sequence: CASSELLHLSGELFF.

V and J are TRBV29-1 and TRBJ2-7, with 10 bases matching TRBD1. The germline CDR1 and CDR2 sequences are SQVTM and ANQGSEA. There are 13 residues in the CDR3. Trimming removed 6 bases from V and 4 bases from J; junction bases left unmatched: 6. DNA for the CDR3: TGCAGCGTCACGACAGGGGGCGCATACGAGCAGTACTTC. Translated, it gives CSVTTGGAYEQYF.

The chain employs TRBV5-1 and TRBJ2-2; TRBD1 aligns across 7 bases. With V trimmed by 4 bases and J by 5 bases, 8 bases remained unmatched. Germline lookup yields CDR1 SGHRS and CDR2 YFSETQ. CDR3 length: 15 residues. In DNA form, the CDR3 reads TGCGCCAGCAGCACCTCCGGGACAGCTACCGGGGAGCTGTTTTTT. It yields the protein CASSTSGTATGELFF.